This entry lists 32 T cell receptor beta chains sequenced from one sample in a study of radiotherapy plus CTLA-4 blockade in lung cancer. Method: immunoSEQ multiplex PCR; TCRdb's copy keeps in-frame clones and lacks some. The data contain 45,000 to 60,000 clones, roughly 77% of them singletons. The source was peripheral blood, collected from a patient treated with radiotherapy plus ipilimumab. These receptors originate from a human donor with non-small cell lung cancer who had a complete response to radiotherapy plus ipilimumab.

This sequence joins TRBV10-3 and TRBJ1-5; TRBD1 might be the D (5 bases). The CDR3 length is 12 residues. Germline lookup yields CDR1 ENHRY and CDR2 SYGVKD. The V end lost 6 bases, the J end lost 7 bases, and 10 bases lay between the germline ends. The CDR3 loop is CAIRDSGQPQHF. As DNA, the CDR3 is TGTGCCATCAGAGACAGTGGACAGCCCCAGCATTTT.

Written as DNA, the CDR3 is TGCAGCGTTGAAAGGGGCTCGGGTCAGCCCCAGCATTTT. Protein: CSVERGSGQPQHF. This chain joins TRBV29-1 and TRBJ1-5; the D gene is possibly TRBD1 (5 bases). The CDR3 consists of 13 residues. Trimming took 2 bases from V and 6 from J, leaving 11 bases between them. From germline, CDR1 is SQVTM and CDR2 ANQGSEA.

The V and J genes are TRBV2 and TRBJ1-5; a weak D match, TRBD1 (5 bases). The CDR3 sequence is 15 residues long. Between the trimmed V and J ends, which lost 7 bases and 5 bases, there was a span of 18 bases. Germline lookup yields CDR1 SNHLY and CDR2 FYNNEI. CDR3 sequence reads: CASTPPGGRDQPQHF. CDR3 sequence (DNA): TGTGCCAGCACTCCCCCGGGGGGGAGGGATCAGCCCCAGCATTTT.

This chain joins TRBV6-4 and TRBJ2-2, with TRBD1 identical over 8 bases. The CDR3 spans 14 residues. Germline CDR1 reads MRHNA; CDR2 reads SNTAGT. V trimming: 6 bases; J trimming: 5 bases; junction bases outside the gene matches: 5. The CDR3: CASRRTGNTGELFF. CDR3 nucleotide sequence: TGTGCCAGCAGACGGACAGGGAATACCGGGGAGCTGTTTTTT.

The chain has TRBV25-1 and TRBJ2-7, with D possibly being TRBD1 (6 bases). This CDR3 is 15 amino acids long. V was trimmed by 1 base and J by 5 bases, leaving 15 bases between them. The germline gives CDR1 MGHDK, CDR2 SYGVNS. The CDR3 region is CASSEWADRFDEQYF. The CDR3 region has the DNA TGTGCCAGCAGTGAATGGGCCGACAGGTTTGACGAGCAGTACTTC.

The V gene is TRBV19, the J gene TRBJ2-7; D is possibly TRBD1 (5 bases). Trimming left V 0 bases short and J 2 bases short, with 11 bases between. Germline CDR1 and CDR2: LNHDA and SQIVND (reference sequence). This CDR3 is built from 15 residues. The CDR3 reads CASSIERGSTYEQYF. CDR3 sequence (DNA): TGTGCCAGTAGTATAGAAAGGGGTTCCACCTACGAGCAGTACTTC. Combining the CDR3 with reference TRBV19 and TRBJ2-7 gives the whole variable domain DGGITQSPKYLFRKEGQNVTLSCEQNLNHDAMYWYRQDPGQGLRLIYYSQIVNDFQKGDIAEGYSVSREKKESFPLTVTSAQKNPTAFYLCASSIERGSTYEQYFGPGTRLTVT.

This clone was recorded only once. The chain carries TRBV5-4 and TRBJ2-5; the match to TRBD2 covers 15 bases. Germline loops: CDR1 SGHNT, CDR2 YYREEE (reference sequence). The CDR3 length is 14 residues. The ends lost 8 bases at V and 3 bases at J; junction bases unmatched: 2. DNA for the CDR3: TGTGCCAGTGGGACTAGCGGGGGGAAAGAGACCCAGTACTTC. Protein product: CASGTSGGKETQYF.

Here the CDR3 reads CASSQDVTTGRPQHF. Here the CDR3 DNA reads TGCGCCAGCAGCCAAGATGTGACAACAGGGAGGCCCCAGCATTTT. The chain combines TRBV4-1 with TRBJ1-5; tentatively, D is TRBD1 (6 bases). The germline V and J ends were trimmed by 0 bases and 9 bases, with 15 bases remaining between them. The CDR3 covers 15 residues. The V gene's germline CDR1 is MGHRA and CDR2 YSYEKL.

V and J are TRBV7-2 and TRBJ1-5; D unresolved. This CDR3 is built from 13 residues. Germline CDR1 is SGHTA and CDR2 is FQGNSA. V lost 5 bases and J 7 bases, leaving 12 bases between the germline ends. This CDR3 is CASSTDVHQPQHF. The CDR3 DNA sequence: TGTGCCAGCAGCACAGACGTCCACCAGCCCCAGCATTTT.

This chain uses TRBV6-5 with TRBJ2-7, with TRBD1 matching over 8 bases. This CDR3 is built from 13 residues. Trimming took 6 bases from V and 9 from J; bases not matched to a gene: 10. Germline CDR1 MNHEY, CDR2 SVGAGI. The CDR3 reads CASSPGQGVGQYF. The CDR3 bases are TGTGCCAGCAGCCCCGGACAGGGTGTGGGGCAGTACTTC.

This clone appeared a single time. V usage is TRBV2 and J usage is TRBJ1-5; tentatively, D is TRBD1 (6 bases). The ends were cut back, 6 bases at V and 1 base at J, with 13 bases in the middle. Germline CDR1 SNHLY, CDR2 FYNNEI. The CDR3 spans 15 residues. In nucleotides, the CDR3 is TGTGCCAGCAGGGGACAAACCCGCAGCAATCAGCCCCAGCATTTT. This gives the protein CASRGQTRSNQPQHF.

The chain joins TRBV6-6 to TRBJ1-2, with D possibly matching TRBD1 (6 bases). Germline V gene sequence: CDR1 MNHNY, CDR2 SVGAGI (reference sequence). The CDR3 is 13 amino acids. Deletions cut 6 bases from V and 6 bases from J, with 14 bases between. The CDR3 loop is CASSDPAGDGYTF. The CDR3 DNA reads TGTGCCAGCAGCGACCCGGCAGGGGATGGCTACACCTTC.

The chain employs TRBV5-1 and TRBJ1-2, with 8 bases fitting TRBD1. CDR3 length: 14 amino acids. V lost 5 bases, J lost 8 bases, and 11 bases stayed unmatched. Germline-derived CDR1 and CDR2 are SGHRS and YFSETQ. CDR3 bases: TGCGCCAGCAGTTATGCTGCACAGGGGGGCGGCTACACCTTC. Protein product: CASSYAAQGGGYTF.

V gene TRBV18 combines with J gene TRBJ2-7, with 10 bases fitting TRBD1. With V trimmed by 3 bases and J by 0 bases, 5 bases remained unmatched. CDR1 and CDR2 (germline): KGHSH, LQKENI. CDR3 length equals 16 residues. In DNA form, the CDR3 reads TGTGCCAGCTCACCGCCGGGACAGGGGAGCTCCTACGAGCAGTACTTC. Protein product: CASSPPGQGSSYEQYF.

This chain joins TRBV7-2 and TRBJ2-5; 7 bases map to TRBD1. There are 15 residues in the CDR3. J lost 1 base, V lost 5 bases, and 7 bases had no gene match. CDR1 and CDR2 from the germline V gene are SGHTA and FQGNSA. The CDR3 loop reads CASSAQTGIQETQYF. The CDR3 region has the DNA TGTGCCAGCAGCGCTCAGACAGGGATCCAAGAGACCCAGTACTTC.

The chain links TRBV5-6 to TRBJ1-3; 9 nucleotides agree with TRBD1. V lost 0 bases to trimming and J lost 2 bases; unmatched junction nucleotides: 6. Looked up from germline, CDR1 is SGHDT and CDR2 is YYEEEE. The CDR3 covers 17 residues. The CDR3 region has the DNA TGTGCCAGCAGCTTGGCCGGGGACAGGGAGCCTGGAAACACCATATATTTT. Protein: CASSLAGDREPGNTIYF.

This chain joins TRBV18 and TRBJ2-3; 7 bases line up with TRBD2. Germline CDR1 KGHSH, CDR2 LQKENI. This CDR3 spans 15 amino acids. The ends lost 0 bases at V and 0 bases at J; junction bases unmatched: 0. This CDR3 reads CASSPPAGSTDTQYF. The CDR3, as DNA: TGTGCCAGCTCACCACCAGCGGGGAGCACAGATACGCAGTATTTT.

The chain combines TRBV27 with TRBJ1-1; D not certain. CDR1 and CDR2 from the germline V gene are MNHEY and SMNVEV (reference sequence). Between the trimmed V and J ends, which lost 7 bases and 4 bases, there was a span of 13 bases. The CDR3 totals 13 residues. CDR3 loop: CASIRRETTEAFF. The CDR3 bases are TGTGCCAGCATCCGGAGGGAAACCACTGAAGCTTTCTTT.

The V and J genes are TRBV10-1 and TRBJ1-6; D is unclear. The CDR3 is 16 amino acids. Germline V gene lookup returns CDR1 WNHNN and CDR2 SYGVQD (reference sequence). The ends were cut back, 3 bases at V and 7 bases at J, with 16 bases in the middle. The CDR3 DNA reads as TGCGCCAGCAGTGATTTGGAGGGTAGTGGCAATTCACCCCTCCACTTT. Encoded protein: CASSDLEGSGNSPLHF.

V gene TRBV7-9 combines with J gene TRBJ2-3; tentatively, D is TRBD1 (5 bases). The CDR3 spans 15 residues. V lost 5 bases, J lost 6 bases, and 18 bases lay in between. CDR1 is SEHNR and CDR2 is FQNEAQ in the germline V gene (reference sequence). CDR3 in amino acids: CASSPGAGKEDTQYF. CDR3 DNA sequence: TGTGCCAGCAGCCCTGGGGCAGGGAAGGAGGATACGCAGTATTTT.

V gene TRBV5-1 combines with J gene TRBJ2-5, with TRBD2 matching 14 bases. The V and J ends lost 4 bases and 5 bases, in that order; junction bases with no gene match: 10. Germline V gives CDR1 SGHRS, CDR2 YFSETQ. The CDR3 spans 17 residues. In DNA form, the CDR3 reads TGCGCCAGCAGCCCCAGACTAGCGGGGGGGTTCGAGGAGACCCAGTACTTC. Amino acid sequence: CASSPRLAGGFEETQYF.

V usage is TRBV5-4 and J usage is TRBJ1-1; 8 nucleotides line up with TRBD1. Germline loops: CDR1 SGHNT, CDR2 YYREEE (reference sequence). V lost 0 bases to trimming and J lost 7 bases; unmatched junction nucleotides: 2. The CDR3 is 13 amino acids. CDR3 region: CASSLVGTGEAFF. CDR3 DNA sequence: TGTGCCAGCAGCTTGGTAGGGACAGGTGAAGCTTTCTTT.

DNA for the CDR3: TGTGCCAGCAGCACTAGGACCGAGAACACCGGGGAGCTGTTTTTT. Amino acid sequence: CASSTRTENTGELFF. The V gene is TRBV14, the J gene TRBJ2-2; D may be TRBD2 (5 bases). Deletions cut 5 bases from V and 1 base from J, with 11 bases between. CDR1 is SGHDN, CDR2 FVKESK, per germline. This CDR3 region has 15 residues.

The chain combines TRBV7-8 with TRBJ1-5; D is uncertain. Germline CDR1 reads SGHVS; CDR2 reads FQNEAQ. The CDR3 length is 13 residues. Trimming left V 1 base short and J 11 bases short, with 12 bases between. The CDR3 DNA is TGTGCCAGCAGCTTAGACAGAGGGAGGACCCAGCATTTT. Amino acids: CASSLDRGRTQHF.

The CDR3: CASSERVDRATVGYTF. The CDR3 nucleotides are TGTGCCAGCAGTGAAAGGGTCGACAGGGCCACGGTTGGCTACACCTTC. The chain combines TRBV6-1 with TRBJ1-2; 7 bases align to TRBD1. This CDR3 contains 16 residues. Germline V gene data show CDR1 as MNHNS and CDR2 as SASEGT. V was clipped by 2 bases and J by 7 bases; unmatched bases: 13.

The chain combines TRBV11-2 with TRBJ2-1; 12 bases align to TRBD2. The CDR3 spans 16 residues. J lost 6 bases, V lost 4 bases, and 7 bases had no gene match. The germline CDR1 and CDR2 sequences are SGHAT and FQNNGV. CDR3: CASSSWTSGTGNEQFF. CDR3 DNA: TGTGCCAGCAGCTCTTGGACTAGCGGGACGGGCAATGAGCAGTTCTTC.

The chain links TRBV5-1 to TRBJ2-1; 10 bases are shared with TRBD2. This CDR3 comprises 12 residues. Germline-derived CDR1 and CDR2 are SGHRS and YFSETQ. Trimming at V came to 7 bases and at J to 6 bases, leaving 1 base not matched to a gene. The CDR3 region has the DNA TGCGCCAGCCAGCGGGAGGGCAATGAGCAGTTCTTC. This translates into CASQREGNEQFF.

This rearrangement joins TRBV4-3 to TRBJ1-2; 7 nucleotides agree with TRBD1. V lost 5 bases and J lost 3; bases outside the gene matches: 9. Germline V gives CDR1 LGHNA, CDR2 YSLEER. This CDR3 has 15 residues. The CDR3 nucleotides are TGCGCCAGCAGCTTATCCACAGGGGTCGACTATGGCTACACCTTC. Protein sequence: CASSLSTGVDYGYTF.

The chain carries TRBV5-8 and TRBJ2-7; D might be TRBD1 (5 bases). This CDR3 has 13 residues. Germline V gives CDR1 SGHTS, CDR2 YDEGEE. Trimming took 1 base from V and 2 from J, leaving 7 bases between them. DNA of the CDR3: TGTGCCAGCAGCTTGCCAGGGACCTACGAGCAGTACTTC. This encodes CASSLPGTYEQYF.

The V call is TRBV15, the J call TRBJ1-5; D is unresolved. CDR1 and CDR2 from the germline V gene are LNHNV and YYDKDF (reference sequence). The CDR3 loop spans 15 amino acids. V was trimmed by 0 bases and J by 3 bases, leaving 9 bases between them. The CDR3 protein is CATSREDKHNQPQHF. CDR3 nucleotide sequence: TGTGCCACCAGCAGAGAAGACAAACACAATCAGCCCCAGCATTTT.

The chain has TRBV14 and TRBJ2-1; D is uncertain. This CDR3 is built from 13 residues. From germline, CDR1 is SGHDN and CDR2 FVKESK. The germline V and J ends were trimmed by 4 bases and 5 bases, with 9 bases remaining between them. CDR3 loop: CASSRSVDNEQFF. CDR3 nucleotide sequence: TGTGCCAGCAGCCGATCGGTGGACAATGAGCAGTTCTTC.

The rearrangement links TRBV2 to TRBJ1-6; 8 bases fit TRBD1. CDR1 is SNHLY and CDR2 is FYNNEI in the germline V gene. Trimming removed 7 bases from V and 2 bases from J; junction bases left unmatched: 4. The CDR3 runs 15 residues. As DNA, the CDR3 is TGTGCCAGCAATGACAGGGGTACCTATAATTCACCCCTCCACTTT. This translates into CASNDRGTYNSPLHF.